This TCR beta chain was identified during a study of blood T cell repertoires in COVID-19. Study-level information: The origin of the acute and convalescent COVID-19 samples was the United States, Italy and Spain.

This CDR3 has 14 amino acids. The germline CDR1 and CDR2 sequences are MNHEY and SMNVEV (reference sequence). After removal of 6 bases from V and 0 bases from J, the junction contained 1 base not matched to a gene. This clone has only a few counts. Per the original methods: Using reference gene primer amplification, nucleated cell counts were estimated. TCRdb's table, derived via immunoSEQ multiplex PCR, lists solely in-frame clones and lacks some. That table gives V, J and clone size, and the DNA gave D and trimming. The sample lists tens of thousands of clones; less than 85% were seen once. The sequence was obtained from a woman of 80 years or more with acute or convalescent COVID-19. Sequencing used peripheral blood. The V and J genes are TRBV27 and TRBJ1-1; 10 nucleotides line up with TRBD1. The chain's CDR3 is CASRDRGLNTEAFF. In DNA form, the CDR3 reads TGTGCCAGCAGAGACAGGGGGCTGAACACTGAAGCTTTCTTT.